These 21 T cell receptor beta chains were all obtained from the same sample, sequenced in a study of blood T cell repertoires in COVID-19. Repertoires were generated with immunoSEQ multiplex PCR, while TCRdb's copy carries only in-frame clones and drops some. The profile shows 300,000 to 450,000 clones, more than 70% of them singletons. The sample taken for sequencing was PBMCs or T cells enriched from blood (not recorded which). All receptors derive from a man aged 30 to 45 who had recovered from COVID-19.

The chain combines TRBV2 with TRBJ2-1, with 10 bases lining up with TRBD1. V lost 7 bases, J lost 5 bases, and 11 bases stayed unmatched. Per germline, CDR1 SNHLY and CDR2 FYNNEI. The CDR3 has 16 residues. The CDR3, as DNA: TGTGCCAGCATTGATCTGGGACAGGGGAAAGACAATGAGCAGTTCTTC. Encoded protein: CASIDLGQGKDNEQFF.

This chain connects TRBV6-1 to TRBJ2-7; TRBD1 is a possible D gene (5 bases). This CDR3 contains 16 residues. Germline V gene sequence: CDR1 MNHNS, CDR2 SASEGT. V was clipped by 1 base and J by 4 bases, with 17 bases between them. The CDR3 sequence: CASSEGWGSAVYEQYF. CDR3 DNA sequence: TGTGCCAGCAGTGAAGGATGGGGCAGCGCCGTATACGAGCAGTACTTC.

This clone was detected once. The chain employs TRBV7-2 and TRBJ1-4; D possibly corresponds to TRBD1 (5 bases). V was shortened by 3 bases and J by 8 bases, with 10 bases between the two germline ends. The germline gives CDR1 SGHTA, CDR2 FQGNSA. This CDR3 has 13 residues. The CDR3, as DNA: TGTGCCAGCAGCTTTCAGGGTGGCGAAAAACTGTTTTTT. Its translation: CASSFQGGEKLFF.

The chain carries TRBV12-3 or TRBV12-4 and TRBJ2-1, with a possible D match to TRBD1 (6 bases). The CDR3 has 13 residues. V was cut by 5 bases and J by 15 bases, with 20 bases left in between. The CDR3 loop is CASSPYSTGTRFF. The CDR3 nucleotides read TGTGCCAGCAGTCCATACTCGACAGGAACACGGTTCTTC.

V usage is TRBV18 and J usage is TRBJ1-3, with TRBD1 identical over 8 bases. Germline CDR1 and CDR2: KGHSH and LQKENI. The CDR3 contains 20 residues. After removal of 3 bases from V and 4 bases from J, the junction contained 20 bases not matched to a gene. CDR3 protein: CASSPINRARGQGYGNTIYF. DNA for the CDR3: TGTGCCAGCTCACCGATTAACCGAGCCCGAGGACAGGGTTACGGAAACACCATATATTTT.

This clone was seen a handful of times. The rearrangement links TRBV5-1 to TRBJ2-1, with TRBD2 matching 8 bases. The CDR3 totals 16 residues. Germline-derived CDR1 and CDR2 are SGHRS and YFSETQ. Unmatched junction bases numbered 7, after V lost 4 bases and J lost 1 base. The CDR3 DNA sequence: TGCGCCAGCAGCGAATTAGCGGGGAGTTCCTACAATGAGCAGTTCTTC. Translating it yields CASSELAGSSYNEQFF.

In the case of this clone: The same CDR3 arises from other DNA sequences in this sample as well. The chain couples TRBV6-5 to TRBJ1-6; D remains ambiguous. The CDR3 length is 13 residues. Germline V gene data show CDR1 as MNHEY and CDR2 as SVGAGI. V dropped 6 bases and J dropped 3 bases, with 6 bases sitting between them. The CDR3 sequence: CASSRGYNSPLHF. The CDR3 DNA reads TGTGCCAGCAGCCGGGGCTATAATTCACCCCTCCACTTT.

This chain joins TRBV12-3 or TRBV12-4 and TRBJ2-7; TRBD2 aligns across 11 bases. The trim removed 8 bases at V and 2 bases at J, leaving 2 bases unmatched. This CDR3 has 13 residues. CDR3 in DNA: TGTGCCAGCGTGACTAGCGGGGCCTACGAGCAGTACTTC. Its translation is CASVTSGAYEQYF.

CDR3 sequence (DNA): TGTGCCTCTTCCGAGCGGGGGGTCCTCGAGACCCAGTACTTC. This gives the protein CASSERGVLETQYF. The chain uses TRBV19 and TRBJ2-5; TRBD2 matches at 9 bases. CDR3 size: 14 residues. Looked up from germline, CDR1 is LNHDA and CDR2 is SQIVND (reference sequence). The J segment lost 5 bases and the V segment lost 11 bases, leaving 12 bases of the junction unmatched.

This chain connects TRBV11-2 to TRBJ1-6, with 9 bases that match TRBD1. In germline, CDR1 is SGHAT, CDR2 FQNNGV. Trimming removed 6 bases from V and 3 bases from J; junction bases left unmatched: 0. The CDR3 is 14 amino acids. CDR3: CASRGQGYNSPLHF. Here the CDR3 DNA reads TGTGCCAGCAGGGGACAGGGCTATAATTCACCCCTCCACTTT.

In its sample, this clone was seen once. The chain has TRBV10-3 and TRBJ1-1; 7 bases match TRBD1. This CDR3 comprises 14 residues. V trimming: 7 bases; J trimming: 3 bases; junction bases outside the gene matches: 8. Germline V CDR1 and CDR2: ENHRY, SYGVKD. The CDR3 nucleotides are TGTGCCATCACACTCGACAGGGTATACACTGAAGCTTTCTTT. As protein: CAITLDRVYTEAFF.

The chain recombines TRBV25-1 with TRBJ1-2; the D gene is possibly TRBD1 (6 bases). Germline V lookup: CDR1 MGHDK, CDR2 SYGVNS. The CDR3 is made up of 14 amino acids. The germline V and J ends were trimmed by 2 bases and 6 bases, with 13 bases remaining between them. The CDR3 nucleotides read TGTGCCAGCAGTGAAATATACAGGGCGGATGGCTACACCTTC. It is translated as CASSEIYRADGYTF.

In this sample, this clone turned up once. The CDR3 DNA follows: TGTGCCAGCAGTTTCGGACAGCACACTGAAGCTTTCTTT. It is translated as CASSFGQHTEAFF. This chain links TRBV12-3 or TRBV12-4 with TRBJ1-1, with a weak D call TRBD1 (6 bases). The CDR3 contains 13 residues. V lost 3 bases to trimming and J lost 3 bases, with 8 bases between them.

CDR3 sequence: CASNERGITGELFF. CDR3 nucleotide sequence: TGTGCCAGCAACGAGAGGGGGATCACCGGGGAGCTGTTTTTT. The chain carries TRBV2 and TRBJ2-2, with TRBD1 as a possible D gene (6 bases). CDR3 length: 14 amino acids. Trimming left V 7 bases short and J 4 bases short, with 13 bases between. Looked up from germline, CDR1 is SNHLY and CDR2 is FYNNEI.

The chain employs TRBV5-4 and TRBJ2-2; TRBD2 is a possible D gene (6 bases). V was shortened by 7 bases and J by 2 bases, with 12 bases between the two germline ends. CDR1 is SGHNT and CDR2 is YYREEE in the germline V gene (reference sequence). The CDR3 has 14 residues. The CDR3 here is CASYVGGNTGELFF. The CDR3 nucleotides are TGTGCCAGCTACGTCGGGGGTAACACCGGGGAGCTGTTTTTT.

This clone appeared once. The rearrangement uses TRBV6-1 and TRBJ1-1; TRBD1 matches 8 bases. CDR3 length: 15 residues. V lost 2 bases, J lost 6 bases, and 8 bases stayed unmatched. Per the germline V gene, CDR1 is MNHNS and CDR2 is SASEGT. The CDR3 DNA is TGTGCCAGCAGTGAAATTTGGCAGGGGGCTCCTGAAGCTTTCTTT. Its translation is CASSEIWQGAPEAFF.

The chain combines TRBV2 with TRBJ2-2, with 12 bases that match TRBD1. Trimming cost V 8 bases and J 7 bases; bases outside gene matches: 2. CDR1 SNHLY and CDR2 FYNNEI come from the germline V gene. The CDR3 has 13 residues. The CDR3 loop is CASGTGGSGELFF. CDR3 bases: TGTGCCAGCGGGACAGGGGGCAGCGGGGAGCTGTTTTTT.

CDR3 protein: CASSSDRATRFEAFF. CDR3 DNA sequence: TGTGCCAGCAGCTCCGACAGGGCCACACGATTTGAAGCTTTCTTT. This chain connects TRBV7-9 to TRBJ1-1, with 7 bases fitting TRBD1. Germline loops: CDR1 SEHNR, CDR2 FQNEAQ (reference sequence). V lost 4 bases to trimming and J lost 7 bases; unmatched junction nucleotides: 12. The CDR3 runs 15 residues.

The chain uses TRBV6-4 and TRBJ1-2, with 8 bases matching TRBD1. J lost 4 bases, V lost 0 bases, and 1 base had no gene match. This CDR3 region has 14 residues. Germline V gene lookup returns CDR1 MRHNA and CDR2 SNTAGT. CDR3 coding DNA: TGTGCCAGCAGTGACTCTGGGACAGGCTATGGCTACACCTTC. It specifies CASSDSGTGYGYTF.

The chain uses TRBV10-2 and TRBJ2-5; 12 bases agree with TRBD1. The CDR3 consists of 15 residues. Germline CDR1 WSHSY, CDR2 SAAADI. The V segment lost 6 bases and the J segment 5 bases; nucleotides outside the gene matches: 7. The CDR3 sequence is CASSRGTGGMETQYF. DNA of the CDR3: TGCGCCAGCAGCCGCGGGACAGGGGGCATGGAGACCCAGTACTTC.

V usage is TRBV19 and J usage is TRBJ1-6; 7 bases fit TRBD1. The CDR3 is 14 residues long. Losses at the gene ends were 8 bases for V and 11 bases for J; bases not matched to a gene: 12. Germline V gene sequence: CDR1 LNHDA, CDR2 SQIVND (reference sequence). In nucleotides, the CDR3 is TGTGCCAGTGGGAAGGGACAGCCGTCGACACCCCTCCACTTT. It specifies CASGKGQPSTPLHF.